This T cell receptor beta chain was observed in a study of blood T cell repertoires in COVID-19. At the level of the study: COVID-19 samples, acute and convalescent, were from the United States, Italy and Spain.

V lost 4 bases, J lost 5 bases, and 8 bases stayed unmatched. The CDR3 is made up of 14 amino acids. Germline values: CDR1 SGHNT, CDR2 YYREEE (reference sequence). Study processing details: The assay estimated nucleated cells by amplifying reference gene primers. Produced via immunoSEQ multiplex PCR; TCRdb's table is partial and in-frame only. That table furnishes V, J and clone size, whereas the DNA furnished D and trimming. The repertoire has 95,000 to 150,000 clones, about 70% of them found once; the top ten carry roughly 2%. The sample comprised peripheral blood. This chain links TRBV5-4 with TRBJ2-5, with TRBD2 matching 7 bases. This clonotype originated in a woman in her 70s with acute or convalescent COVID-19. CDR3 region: CASSPGGLEETQYF. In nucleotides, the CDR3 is TGTGCCAGCAGCCCCGGGGGGTTGGAGGAGACCCAGTACTTC.